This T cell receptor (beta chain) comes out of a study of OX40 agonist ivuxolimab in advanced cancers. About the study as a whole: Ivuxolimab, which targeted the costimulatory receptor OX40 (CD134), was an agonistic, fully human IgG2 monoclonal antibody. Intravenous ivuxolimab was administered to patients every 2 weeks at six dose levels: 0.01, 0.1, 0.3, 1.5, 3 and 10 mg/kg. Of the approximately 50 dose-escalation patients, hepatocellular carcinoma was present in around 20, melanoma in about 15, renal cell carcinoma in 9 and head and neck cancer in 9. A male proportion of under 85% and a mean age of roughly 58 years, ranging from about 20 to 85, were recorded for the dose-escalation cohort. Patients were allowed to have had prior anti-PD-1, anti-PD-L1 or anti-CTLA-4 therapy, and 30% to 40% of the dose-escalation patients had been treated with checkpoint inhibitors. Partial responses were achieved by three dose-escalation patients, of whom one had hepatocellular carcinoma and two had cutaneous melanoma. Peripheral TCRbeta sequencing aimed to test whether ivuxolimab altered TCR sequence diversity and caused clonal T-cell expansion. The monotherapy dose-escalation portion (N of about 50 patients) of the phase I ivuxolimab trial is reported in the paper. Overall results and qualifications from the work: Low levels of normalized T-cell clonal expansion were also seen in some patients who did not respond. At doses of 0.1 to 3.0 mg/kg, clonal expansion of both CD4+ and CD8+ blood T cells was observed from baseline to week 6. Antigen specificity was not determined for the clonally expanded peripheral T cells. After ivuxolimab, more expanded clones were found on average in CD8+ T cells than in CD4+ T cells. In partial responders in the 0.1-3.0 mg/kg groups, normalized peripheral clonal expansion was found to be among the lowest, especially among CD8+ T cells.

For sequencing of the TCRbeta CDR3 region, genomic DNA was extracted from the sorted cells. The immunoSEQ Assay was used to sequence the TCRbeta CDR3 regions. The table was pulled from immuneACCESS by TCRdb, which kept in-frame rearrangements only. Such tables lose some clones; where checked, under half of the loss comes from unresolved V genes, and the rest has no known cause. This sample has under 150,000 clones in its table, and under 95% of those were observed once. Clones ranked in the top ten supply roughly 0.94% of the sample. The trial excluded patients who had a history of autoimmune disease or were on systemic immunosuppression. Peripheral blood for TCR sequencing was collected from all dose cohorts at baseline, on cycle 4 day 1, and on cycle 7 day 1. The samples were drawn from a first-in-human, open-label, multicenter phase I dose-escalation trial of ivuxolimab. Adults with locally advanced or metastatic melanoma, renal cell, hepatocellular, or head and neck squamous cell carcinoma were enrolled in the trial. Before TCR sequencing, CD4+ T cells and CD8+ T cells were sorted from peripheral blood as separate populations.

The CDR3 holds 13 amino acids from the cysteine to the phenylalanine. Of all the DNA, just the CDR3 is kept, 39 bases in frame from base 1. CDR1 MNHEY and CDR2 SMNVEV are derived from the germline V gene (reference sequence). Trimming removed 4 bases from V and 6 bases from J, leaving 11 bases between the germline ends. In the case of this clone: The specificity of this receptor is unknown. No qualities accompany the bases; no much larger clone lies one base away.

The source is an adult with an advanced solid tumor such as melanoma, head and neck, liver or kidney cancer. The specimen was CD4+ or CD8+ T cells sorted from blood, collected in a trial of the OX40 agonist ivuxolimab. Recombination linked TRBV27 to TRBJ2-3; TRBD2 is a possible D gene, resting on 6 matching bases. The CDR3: CASSWREGDTQYF. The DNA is TGTGCCAGCAGTTGGCGGGAAGGGGATACGCAGTATTTT.